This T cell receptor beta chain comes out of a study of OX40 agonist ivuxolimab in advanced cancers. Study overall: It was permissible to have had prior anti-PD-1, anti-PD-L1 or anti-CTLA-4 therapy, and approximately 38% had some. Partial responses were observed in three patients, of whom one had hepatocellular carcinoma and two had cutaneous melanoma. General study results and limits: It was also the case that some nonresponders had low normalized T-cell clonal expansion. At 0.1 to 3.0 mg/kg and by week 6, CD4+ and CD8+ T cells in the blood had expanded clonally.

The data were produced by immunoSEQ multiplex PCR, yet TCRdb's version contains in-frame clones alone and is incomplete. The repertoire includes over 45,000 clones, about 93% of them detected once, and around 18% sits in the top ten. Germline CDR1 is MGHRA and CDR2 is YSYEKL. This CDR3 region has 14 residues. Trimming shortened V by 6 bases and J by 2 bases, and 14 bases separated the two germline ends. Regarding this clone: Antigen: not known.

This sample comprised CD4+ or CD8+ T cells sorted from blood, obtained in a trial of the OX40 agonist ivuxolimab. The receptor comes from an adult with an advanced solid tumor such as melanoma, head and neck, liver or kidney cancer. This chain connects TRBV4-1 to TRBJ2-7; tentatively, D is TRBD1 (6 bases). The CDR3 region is CASREATGPYEQYF. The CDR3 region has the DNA TGCGCCAGCAGGGAAGCAACAGGGCCCTACGAGCAGTACTTC.